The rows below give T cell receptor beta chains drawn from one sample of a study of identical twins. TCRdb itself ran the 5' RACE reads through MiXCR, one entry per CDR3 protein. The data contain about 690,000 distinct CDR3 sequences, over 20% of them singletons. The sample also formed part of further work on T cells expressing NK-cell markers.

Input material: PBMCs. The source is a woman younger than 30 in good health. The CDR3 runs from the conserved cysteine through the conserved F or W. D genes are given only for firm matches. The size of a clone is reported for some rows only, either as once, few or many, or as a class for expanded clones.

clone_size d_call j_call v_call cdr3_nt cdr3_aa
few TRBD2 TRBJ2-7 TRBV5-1 TGCGCCAGCAGCAAAGAGCAGGCTAGCGGATTCTACGAGCAGTACTTC CASSKEQASGFYEQYF
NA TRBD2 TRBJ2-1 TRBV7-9 TGTGCCAGCAGCTCCGCCGGACTAGCGGGAGGGCCAGGTGAGCAGTTCTTC CASSSAGLAGGPGEQFF
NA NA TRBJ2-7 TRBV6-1 TGTGCCACCAACCTGATCTTTCCTCCCCACGAGCAGTACTTC CATNLIFPPHEQYF
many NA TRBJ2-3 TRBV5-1 TGCGCCAGCAGCCTCAGGGGGACTAGCACAGATACGCAGTATTTT CASSLRGTSTDTQYF
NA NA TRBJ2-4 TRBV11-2 TGTGCCAGCAGCCCCGCGGGTCTTGGATCAATAGCCAAAAACATTCAGTACTTC CASSPAGLGSIAKNIQYF
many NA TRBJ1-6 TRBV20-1 TGCAGTGCTGGGGGGGGGATGGCACCCCTCCACTTT CSAGGGMAPLHF
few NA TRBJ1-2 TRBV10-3 TGTGCCATCAGTTGGGAAGGGTCGAGTGGCTACACCTTC CAISWEGSSGYTF
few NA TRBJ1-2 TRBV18 TGTGCCAGCTCACCCTCTGGGAGGGTAGAGTCGTCTGGCTACACCTTC CASSPSGRVESSGYTF
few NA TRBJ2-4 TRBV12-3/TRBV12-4 TGTGCCAGCAGTGTAACTAGAAACATTCAGTACTTC CASSVTRNIQYF
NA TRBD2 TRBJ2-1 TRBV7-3 TGTGCCAGCAGCTCGACTAGCATTGGTGAGCAGTTCTTC CASSSTSIGEQFF
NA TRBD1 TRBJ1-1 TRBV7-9 TGTGCCAGCGTACCCCGAACAGGGGACACTGAAGCTTTCTTT CASVPRTGDTEAFF
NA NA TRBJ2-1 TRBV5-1 TGCGCCAGCAGCAACCGGGAAGACAATGAGCAGTTCTTC CASSNREDNEQFF
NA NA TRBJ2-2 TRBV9 TGTGCCAGCAGCGTAGATGACAGGAACACCGGGGAGCTGTTTTTT CASSVDDRNTGELFF
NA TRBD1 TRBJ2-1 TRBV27 TGTGCCAGCAGTTCGCCCGGGACAGGGAACTATGAGCAGTTCTTC CASSSPGTGNYEQFF
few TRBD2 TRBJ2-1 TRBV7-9 TGTGCCAGCAGCTTACTAGCGGGGCCCAATGAGCAGTTCTTC CASSLLAGPNEQFF
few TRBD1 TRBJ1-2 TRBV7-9 TGTGCCAGCAGCCTCGGGACAGGGGGTCACACCTTC CASSLGTGGHTF
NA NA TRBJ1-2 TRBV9 TGTGCCAGCAGCGCCACCCCACAGGGATTGTTTGGCTACACCTTC CASSATPQGLFGYTF
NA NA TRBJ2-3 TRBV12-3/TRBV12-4 TGTGCCAGCAGCCCACAGAGCGTAGCTAGCACAGATACGCAGTATTTT CASSPQSVASTDTQYF
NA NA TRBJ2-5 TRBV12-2 TGTGCAAGTCGCTTAGGGGTTAGGGGCAGTATGAAAACGGAGACCCAGTACTTC CASRLGVRGSMKTETQYF
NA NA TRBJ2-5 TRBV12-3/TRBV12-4 TGTGCCAGCAGTTTACTCCCCAGTTTGGGAGAGACCCAGTACTTC CASSLLPSLGETQYF
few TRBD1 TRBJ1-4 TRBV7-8 TGTGCCAGCAGCTTGAGTAGGACAGGGACTAATGAAAAACTGTTTTTT CASSLSRTGTNEKLFF
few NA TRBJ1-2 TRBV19 TGTGCCAGTAGTATATATCGGGGAGGGTTCTACTATGGCTACACCTTC CASSIYRGGFYYGYTF
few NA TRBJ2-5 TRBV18 TGTGCCAGCTCACCACCGACAAGTCCTTGGGAGACCCAGTACTTC CASSPPTSPWETQYF
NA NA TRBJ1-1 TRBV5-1 TGCGCCAGCAGCAGTGGGGTTGAAGCTTTCTTT CASSSGVEAFF
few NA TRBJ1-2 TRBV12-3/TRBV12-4 TGTGCCAGCAGTTCGGGGGGAATCAGATACACCTTC CASSSGGIRYTF
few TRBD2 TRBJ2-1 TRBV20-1 TGCAGTGCTAACGATCGGCTAGCGGGTCACAATGAGCAGTTCTTC CSANDRLAGHNEQFF
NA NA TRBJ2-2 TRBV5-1 TGCGCCAGCAGCCATTCCGACAGGAATCCGAACACCGGGGAGCTGTTTTTT CASSHSDRNPNTGELFF
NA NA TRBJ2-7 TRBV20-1 TGCAGTGGCCGCTCACAGAGAAGCTCCTACGAGCAGTACTTC CSGRSQRSSYEQYF
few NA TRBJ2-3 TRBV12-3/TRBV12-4 TGTGCCAGCACTGATCCTACAGATACGCAGTATTTT CASTDPTDTQYF